These 14 T cell receptor beta chains were all obtained from the same sample, sequenced in a study of blood T cell repertoires in COVID-19. Sequencing was performed with immunoSEQ multiplex PCR; in TCRdb, only in-frame clones are kept and a portion is missing. The sample carries 200,000 to 300,000 clones, around nine tenths recorded once. The material sequenced was peripheral blood. The origin of the receptors is a woman aged 55-70 years with COVID-19, enrolled during active disease.

The chain uses TRBV11-3 and TRBJ2-1, with a possible D match to TRBD2 (6 bases). This CDR3 comprises 16 residues. V shed 4 bases and J shed 9 bases, with 22 bases lying between them. The germline V gene encodes CDR1 SGHNT and CDR2 YENEEA. The DNA for the CDR3 is TGTGCCAGCAGCTCCCGAGGAGCGGGTGATCACAGTGAGCAGTTCTTC. As protein: CASSSRGAGDHSEQFF.

V gene TRBV27 combines with J gene TRBJ1-1; the match to TRBD1 covers 11 bases. Germline V gene sequence: CDR1 MNHEY, CDR2 SMNVEV (reference sequence). The CDR3 consists of 15 residues. Trimming took 5 bases from V and 2 from J; bases not matched to a gene: 4. CDR3 protein: CASSPRTGGNTEAFF. The DNA for the CDR3 is TGTGCCAGCAGTCCGCGGACAGGGGGCAACACTGAAGCTTTCTTT.

V is TRBV7-2 and J is TRBJ1-6; D is unresolved. The CDR3 contains 14 residues. Trimming left V 2 bases short and J 10 bases short, with 12 bases between. CDR1 is SGHTA, CDR2 FQGNSA, per germline. CDR3 region: CASSLRRGSSPLHF. For the CDR3, the DNA is TGTGCCAGCAGCTTACGTAGAGGGTCCTCACCCCTCCACTTT.

The chain combines TRBV29-1 with TRBJ2-3; maybe TRBD1 (5 bases). Germline CDR1 is SQVTM and CDR2 is ANQGSEA. The V end was cut by 7 bases, the J end by 3 bases, with 20 bases between. This CDR3 spans 15 amino acids. The CDR3 DNA reads TGCAGCGCGAATAAGGGGCAGGGCCAGACAGATACGCAGTATTTT. It encodes CSANKGQGQTDTQYF.

V and J are TRBV5-1 and TRBJ1-2; D is unclear. The CDR3 extends over 13 amino acids. Looked up from germline, CDR1 is SGHRS and CDR2 is YFSETQ. V was cut by 2 bases and J by 7 bases, with 12 bases left in between. CDR3 nucleotides: TGCGCCAGCAGCTTCAAAGGAGAGGGTGGCTACACCTTC. Its protein product is CASSFKGEGGYTF.

The chain combines TRBV2 with TRBJ2-7; D possibly corresponds to TRBD1 (5 bases). V lost 7 bases and J lost 3, with 16 bases in between. Germline CDR1 reads SNHLY; CDR2 reads FYNNEI. The CDR3 is made up of 14 amino acids. CDR3 in DNA: TGTGCCAGCAAGGACACTTATCCTAACTACGAGCAGTACTTC. Its protein is CASKDTYPNYEQYF.

This clone was observed a handful of times. V is TRBV5-1 and J is TRBJ2-3; a possible D gene is TRBD2 (6 bases). With 3 bases removed from V and 6 bases from J, the gap between germline ends came to 14 bases. The CDR3 sequence is 14 residues long. Germline V gives CDR1 SGHRS, CDR2 YFSETQ. For the CDR3, the DNA is TGCGCCAGCAGCTACGGGACTCCCGGGGATACGCAGTATTTT. It translates to CASSYGTPGDTQYF.

V gene TRBV28 combines with J gene TRBJ1-2, with D maybe TRBD1 (5 bases). The germline V gene has CDR1 MDHEN and CDR2 SYDVKM. Trimming removed 3 bases from V and 4 bases from J, with 15 bases in between. The CDR3 has 15 residues. Here the CDR3 DNA reads TGTGCCAGCAGTTTGGCAGGGAACAGCCGCTATGGCTACACCTTC. Protein sequence: CASSLAGNSRYGYTF.

This chain joins TRBV5-4 and TRBJ2-5; D gene unclear. The CDR3 loop spans 10 amino acids. The germline CDR1 and CDR2 sequences are SGHNT and YYREEE (reference sequence). The germline V and J ends were trimmed by 8 bases and 7 bases, with 9 bases remaining between them. The CDR3 loop is CASGERTQYF. CDR3 nucleotide sequence: TGTGCCAGTGGAGAGAGGACCCAGTACTTC.

The V and J genes are TRBV9 and TRBJ1-1, with a possible D match to TRBD1 (5 bases). Germline-derived CDR1 and CDR2 are SGDLS and YYNGEE. The germline V and J ends were trimmed by 4 bases and 1 base, with 11 bases remaining between them. The CDR3 runs to 14 residues. CDR3 region: CASSPRQTNTEAFF. The CDR3 DNA follows: TGTGCCAGCAGCCCAAGACAGACGAACACTGAAGCTTTCTTT.

The genes are TRBV7-9 and TRBJ2-3; no definite D call. The CDR3 loop spans 12 amino acids. The V end lost 5 bases, the J end lost 6 bases, and 9 bases lay between the germline ends. CDR1 is SEHNR and CDR2 is FQNEAQ in the germline V gene (reference sequence). CDR3 residues: CASSTPADTQYF. The CDR3 DNA reads as TGTGCCAGCAGCACCCCCGCGGATACGCAGTATTTT.

The chain links TRBV19 to TRBJ2-7, with D hard to call. The germline V gene has CDR1 LNHDA and CDR2 SQIVND (reference sequence). The ends were cut back, 1 base at V and 5 bases at J, with 12 bases in the middle. The CDR3 totals 14 residues. The CDR3 DNA sequence: TGTGCCAGTAGTATAGGAGCAGTCGCGGACGAGCAGTACTTC. Protein: CASSIGAVADEQYF.

J is TRBJ1-3 and V is TRBV2; TRBD1 might be the D (6 bases). The V gene lost 7 bases and the J gene lost 0 bases, with 10 bases spanning the gap. Germline CDR1 and CDR2: SNHLY and FYNNEI. The CDR3 spans 14 residues. CDR3 sequence: CASTSDSSGNTIYF. As DNA, the CDR3 is TGTGCCAGCACCTCGGACAGCTCTGGAAACACCATATATTTT.

This clone was counted a few times. The chain employs TRBV29-1 and TRBJ2-7, with D maybe TRBD2 (6 bases). V was trimmed by 2 bases and J by 3 bases, leaving 14 bases between them. The length of the CDR3 is 14 residues. Germline CDR1 SQVTM, CDR2 ANQGSEA. The CDR3, as DNA: TGCAGCGTTGAATATGGGGGGTCATACTACGAGCAGTACTTC. This encodes CSVEYGGSYYEQYF.